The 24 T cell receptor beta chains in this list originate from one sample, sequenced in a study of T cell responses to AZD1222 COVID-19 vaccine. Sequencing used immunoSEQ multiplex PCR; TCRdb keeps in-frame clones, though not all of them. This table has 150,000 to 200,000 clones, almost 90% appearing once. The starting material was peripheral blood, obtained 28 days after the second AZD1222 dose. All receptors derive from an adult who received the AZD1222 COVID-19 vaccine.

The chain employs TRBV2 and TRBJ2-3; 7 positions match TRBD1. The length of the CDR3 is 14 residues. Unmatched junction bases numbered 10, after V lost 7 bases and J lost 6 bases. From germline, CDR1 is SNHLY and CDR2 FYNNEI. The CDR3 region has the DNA TGTGCCAGCATTAAGACAGGGACGGGGGATACGCAGTATTTT. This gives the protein CASIKTGTGDTQYF.

This CDR3 is CASSWGTSGSSYNEQFF. The CDR3 nucleotides are TGCGCCAGCAGCTGGGGGACTAGCGGGAGCTCCTACAATGAGCAGTTCTTC. The rearrangement uses TRBV5-1 and TRBJ2-1, with 14 nucleotides matching TRBD2. Germline CDR1 and CDR2: SGHRS and YFSETQ. The CDR3 has 17 amino acids. J was trimmed by 0 bases and V by 3 bases; bases with no gene match: 2.

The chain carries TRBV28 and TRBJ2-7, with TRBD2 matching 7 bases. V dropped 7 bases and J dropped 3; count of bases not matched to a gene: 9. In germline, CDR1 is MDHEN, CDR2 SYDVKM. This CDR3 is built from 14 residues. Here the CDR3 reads CASTTPGGSYEQYF. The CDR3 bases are TGTGCCAGCACAACCCCCGGCGGGAGCTACGAGCAGTACTTC.

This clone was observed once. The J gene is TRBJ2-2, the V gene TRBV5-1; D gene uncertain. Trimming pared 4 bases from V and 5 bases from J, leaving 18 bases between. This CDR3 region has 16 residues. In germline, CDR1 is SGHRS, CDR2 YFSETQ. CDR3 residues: CASSLPGAGVTGELFF. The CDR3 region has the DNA TGCGCCAGCAGCCTCCCAGGCGCAGGTGTAACCGGGGAGCTGTTTTTT. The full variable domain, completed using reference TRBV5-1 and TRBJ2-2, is KAGVTQTPRYLIKTRGQQVTLSCSPISGHRSVSWYQQTPGQGLQFLFEYFSETQRNKGNFPGRFSGRQFSNSRSEMNVSTLELGDSALYLCASSLPGAGVTGELFFGEGSRLTVL.

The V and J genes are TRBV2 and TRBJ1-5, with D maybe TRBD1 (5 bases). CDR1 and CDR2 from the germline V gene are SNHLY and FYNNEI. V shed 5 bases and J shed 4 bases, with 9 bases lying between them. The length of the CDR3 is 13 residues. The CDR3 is CASSTGLNQPQHF. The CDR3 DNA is TGTGCCAGCAGTACGGGACTTAATCAGCCCCAGCATTTT.

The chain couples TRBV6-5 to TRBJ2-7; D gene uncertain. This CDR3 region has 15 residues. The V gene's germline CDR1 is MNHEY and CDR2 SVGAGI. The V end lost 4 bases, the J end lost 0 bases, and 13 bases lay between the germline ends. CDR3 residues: CASSSFRVSSYEQYF. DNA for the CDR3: TGTGCCAGCAGTTCCTTCCGGGTCAGCTCCTACGAGCAGTACTTC.

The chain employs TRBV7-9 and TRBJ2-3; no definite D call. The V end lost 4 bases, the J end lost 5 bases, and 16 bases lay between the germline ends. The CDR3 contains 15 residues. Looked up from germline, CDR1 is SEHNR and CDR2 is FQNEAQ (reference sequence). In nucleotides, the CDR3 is TGTGCCAGCAGCTCCGCCGAAGGTAGGGAAGATACGCAGTATTTT. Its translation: CASSSAEGREDTQYF.

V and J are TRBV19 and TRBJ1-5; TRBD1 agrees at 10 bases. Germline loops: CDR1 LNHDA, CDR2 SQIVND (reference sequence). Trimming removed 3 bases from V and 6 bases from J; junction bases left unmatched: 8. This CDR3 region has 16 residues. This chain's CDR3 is CASSIVTGQGFQPQHF. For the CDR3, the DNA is TGTGCCAGTAGTATCGTTACGGGACAGGGGTTTCAGCCCCAGCATTTT.

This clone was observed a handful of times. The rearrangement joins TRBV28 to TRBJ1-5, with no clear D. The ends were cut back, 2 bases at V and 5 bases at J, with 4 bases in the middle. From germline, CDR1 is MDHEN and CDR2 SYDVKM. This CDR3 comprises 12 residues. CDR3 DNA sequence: TGTGCCAGCAGTTTACGGTATCAGCCCCAGCATTTT. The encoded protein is CASSLRYQPQHF.

In DNA, the CDR3 is TGTGCCAGCAGCCAAGATAGTTTTCGGGACACGGCCAATGAGCAGTTCTTC. Amino acid sequence: CASSQDSFRDTANEQFF. The chain employs TRBV3-1 (or the pseudogene TRBV3-2) and TRBJ2-1, with a weak D call TRBD1 (6 bases). The germline gives CDR1 LGHDT, CDR2 YNNKEL (reference sequence). There are 17 residues in the CDR3. Trimming stripped 0 bases from V and 6 bases from J, with 18 bases between.

The CDR3 nucleotides are TGTGCCAGTAGTCCACCGGGACAGGGGCTTTCTAACTATGGCTACACCTTC. It specifies CASSPPGQGLSNYGYTF. V gene TRBV19 combines with J gene TRBJ1-2; 10 nucleotides match TRBD1. Per the germline V gene, CDR1 is LNHDA and CDR2 is SQIVND (reference sequence). CDR3 length: 17 amino acids. The V gene end was trimmed by 5 bases and the J gene end by 0 bases; junction bases not matched to a gene: 9.

CDR3 protein: CASGLNTYNEQFF. CDR3 sequence (DNA): TGTGCTAGTGGTTTGAACACCTACAATGAGCAGTTCTTC. This rearrangement joins TRBV12-5 to TRBJ2-1; D unclear. Germline V gene lookup returns CDR1 LGHNT and CDR2 FRNRAP. CDR3 length: 13 amino acids. V was shortened by 2 bases and J by 2 bases, with 4 bases between the two germline ends.

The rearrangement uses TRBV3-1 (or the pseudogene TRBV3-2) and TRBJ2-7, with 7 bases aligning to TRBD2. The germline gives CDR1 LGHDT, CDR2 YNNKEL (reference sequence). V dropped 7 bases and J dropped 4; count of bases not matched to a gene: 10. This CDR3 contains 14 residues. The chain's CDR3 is CASKVSGEHYEQYF. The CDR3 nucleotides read TGTGCCAGCAAGGTCAGCGGGGAGCATTACGAGCAGTACTTC.

CDR3 sequence: CAWMGGDWEKLFF. CDR3 sequence (DNA): TGTGCCTGGATGGGGGGGGATTGGGAAAAACTGTTTTTT. The chain carries TRBV30 and TRBJ1-4; TRBD1 is a possible D gene (5 bases). This CDR3 contains 13 residues. Trimming cost V 4 bases and J 8 bases, with 14 bases left between them. Germline V CDR1 and CDR2: GTSNPN, SVGIG (reference sequence).

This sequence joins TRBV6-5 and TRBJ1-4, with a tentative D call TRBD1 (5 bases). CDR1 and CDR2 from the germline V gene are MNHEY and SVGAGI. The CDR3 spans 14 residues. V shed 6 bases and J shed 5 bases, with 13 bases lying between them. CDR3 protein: CASRMGGHNEKLFF. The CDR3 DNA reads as TGTGCCAGCAGGATGGGGGGTCACAATGAAAAACTGTTTTTT.

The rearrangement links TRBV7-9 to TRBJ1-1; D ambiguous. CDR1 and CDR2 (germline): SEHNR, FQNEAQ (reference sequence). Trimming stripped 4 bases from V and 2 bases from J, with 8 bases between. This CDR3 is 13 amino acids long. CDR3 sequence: CASSSHENTEAFF. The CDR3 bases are TGTGCCAGCAGCTCGCATGAAAACACTGAAGCTTTCTTT.

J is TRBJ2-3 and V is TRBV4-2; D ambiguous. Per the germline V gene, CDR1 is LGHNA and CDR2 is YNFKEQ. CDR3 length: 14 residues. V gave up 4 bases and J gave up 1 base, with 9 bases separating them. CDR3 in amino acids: CASSPRAGTDTQYF. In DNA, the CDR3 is TGTGCCAGCAGCCCCCGGGCCGGCACAGATACGCAGTATTTT.

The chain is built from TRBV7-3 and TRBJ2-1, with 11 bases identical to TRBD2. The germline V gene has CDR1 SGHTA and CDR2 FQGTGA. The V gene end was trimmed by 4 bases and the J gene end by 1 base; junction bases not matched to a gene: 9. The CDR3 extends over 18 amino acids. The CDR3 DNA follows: TGTGCCAGCAGCTCCGGCACTAGCGGGGGTTGGTCCTACAATGAGCAGTTCTTC. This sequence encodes CASSSGTSGGWSYNEQFF.

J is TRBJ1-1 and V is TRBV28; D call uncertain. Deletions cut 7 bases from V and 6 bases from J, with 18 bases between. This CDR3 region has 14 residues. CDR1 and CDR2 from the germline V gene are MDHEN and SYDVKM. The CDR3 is CASTTWSTRAEAFF. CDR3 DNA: TGTGCCAGCACTACCTGGTCCACACGGGCTGAAGCTTTCTTT.

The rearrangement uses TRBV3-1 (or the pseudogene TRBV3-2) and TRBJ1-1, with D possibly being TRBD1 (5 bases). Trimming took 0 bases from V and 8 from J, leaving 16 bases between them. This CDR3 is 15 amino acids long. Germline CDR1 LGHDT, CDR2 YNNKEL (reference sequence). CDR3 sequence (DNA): TGTGCCAGCAGCCAAGAGGGCGGGGTAGGGGCCGAAGCTTTCTTT. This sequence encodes CASSQEGGVGAEAFF.

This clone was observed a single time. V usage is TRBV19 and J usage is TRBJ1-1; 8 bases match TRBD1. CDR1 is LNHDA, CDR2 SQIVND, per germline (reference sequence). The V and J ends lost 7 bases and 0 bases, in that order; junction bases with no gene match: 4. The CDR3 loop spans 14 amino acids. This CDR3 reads CASTQQGVNTEAFF. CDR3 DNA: TGTGCCAGTACCCAACAGGGGGTGAACACTGAAGCTTTCTTT.

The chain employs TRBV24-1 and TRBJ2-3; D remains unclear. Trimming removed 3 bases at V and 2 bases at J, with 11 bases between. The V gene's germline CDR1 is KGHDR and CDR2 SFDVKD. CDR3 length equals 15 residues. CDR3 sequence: CATSDPRVNTDTQYF. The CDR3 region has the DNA TGTGCCACCAGTGATCCTAGAGTAAACACAGATACGCAGTATTTT.

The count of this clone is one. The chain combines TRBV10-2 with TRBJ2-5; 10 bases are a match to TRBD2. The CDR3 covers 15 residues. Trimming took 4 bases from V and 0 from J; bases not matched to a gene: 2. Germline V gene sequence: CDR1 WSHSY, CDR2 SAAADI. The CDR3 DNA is TGCGCCAGCAGTGTGACTAGCGGGTACCAAGAGACCCAGTACTTC. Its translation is CASSVTSGYQETQYF.

CDR3: CASSHLYTDTQYF. The CDR3 DNA reads TGTGCCAGCAGCCATCTGTACACAGATACGCAGTATTTT. V usage is TRBV7-8 and J usage is TRBJ2-3; no clear D gene. V lost 5 bases, J lost 2 bases, and 8 bases lay in between. From germline, CDR1 is SGHVS and CDR2 FQNEAQ. The CDR3 contains 13 residues.